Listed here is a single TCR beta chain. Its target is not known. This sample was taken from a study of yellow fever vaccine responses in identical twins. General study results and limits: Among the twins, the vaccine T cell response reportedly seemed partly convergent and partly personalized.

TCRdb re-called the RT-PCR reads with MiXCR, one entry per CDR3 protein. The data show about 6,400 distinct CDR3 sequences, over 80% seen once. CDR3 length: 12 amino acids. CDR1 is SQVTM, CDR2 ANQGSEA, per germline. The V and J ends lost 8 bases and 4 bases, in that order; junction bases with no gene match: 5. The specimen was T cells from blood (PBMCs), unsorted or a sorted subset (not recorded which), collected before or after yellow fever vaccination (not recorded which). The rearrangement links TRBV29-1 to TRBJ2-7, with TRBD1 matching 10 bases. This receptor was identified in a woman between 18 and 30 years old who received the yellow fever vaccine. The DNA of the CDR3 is TGCAGCATCAGGACAGGGGGATACGAGCAGTACTTC. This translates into CSIRTGGYEQYF.